Each of the 25 T cell receptor beta chains below was sequenced from the same sample in a study of cytomegalovirus exposure and HLA in healthy donors. In the PCR, 60 Vbeta and 13 Jbeta primers were used. The repertoire was sequenced with immunoSEQ multiplex PCR; TCRdb's copy has only in-frame clones and lacks some. The table shows 150,000 to 250,000 clones, with approximately 79% occurring only once. The material sequenced was PBMCs. The receptor set was obtained from a girl aged 5-17 years in good health and CMV-seropositive.

J is TRBJ2-5 and V is TRBV5-1, with D possibly TRBD1 on 6 matching bases. This CDR3 contains 14 residues. CDR1 is SGHRS, CDR2 YFSETQ, per germline. Trimming cost V 1 base and J 1 base, with 8 bases left between them. CDR3 sequence: CASSLKDSQETQYF. The CDR3 nucleotides are TGCGCCAGCAGCTTGAAGGACAGCCAAGAGACCCAGTACTTC.

This rearrangement joins TRBV7-8 to TRBJ1-5, with 8 positions matching TRBD1. The CDR3 length is 14 residues. The V and J ends lost 5 bases and 6 bases, in that order; junction bases with no gene match: 6. In germline, CDR1 is SGHVS, CDR2 FQNEAQ. This CDR3 is CASSEDRVGQPQHF. The CDR3 DNA reads as TGTGCCAGCAGCGAGGACAGGGTGGGTCAGCCCCAGCATTTT.

The gene calls are TRBV6-1 and TRBJ2-7, with 8 positions matching TRBD1. V shed 4 bases and J 4 bases; nucleotides not matched to a gene: 6. Germline V gene sequence: CDR1 MNHNS, CDR2 SASEGT. The CDR3 is 14 amino acids. The CDR3 spells CASSVQGAPYEQYF. The CDR3, as DNA: TGTGCCAGCAGTGTCCAGGGGGCGCCGTACGAGCAGTACTTC.

The chain recombines TRBV11-2 with TRBJ2-2; D possibly corresponds to TRBD2 (5 bases). This CDR3 contains 17 residues. CDR1 is SGHAT and CDR2 is FQNNGV in the germline V gene. V dropped 5 bases and J dropped 0 bases, with 16 bases sitting between them. CDR3 region: CASSGSGSLANTGELFF. The CDR3 bases are TGTGCCAGCAGCGGCAGCGGCAGCCTCGCGAACACCGGGGAGCTGTTTTTT.

The chain employs TRBV27 and TRBJ2-7; a possible D gene is TRBD2 (7 bases). Germline loops: CDR1 MNHEY, CDR2 SMNVEV (reference sequence). This CDR3 is built from 15 residues. Trimming left V 7 bases short and J 6 bases short, with 22 bases between. The CDR3 region has the DNA TGTGCCAGCAAAAGGTCGGGGGGCGGCAGGGTCGAGCAGTACTTC. It codes for CASKRSGGGRVEQYF.

This clone came up a few times. The chain combines TRBV18 with TRBJ2-3, with no clear D. Germline loops: CDR1 KGHSH, CDR2 LQKENI. V was cut by 3 bases and J by 1 base, with 11 bases left in between. The CDR3 contains 15 residues. CDR3 sequence: CASSPNAAGTDTQYF. In DNA, the CDR3 is TGTGCCAGCTCACCTAACGCCGCAGGCACAGATACGCAGTATTTT.

The gene calls are TRBV6-1 and TRBJ1-2, with TRBD1 matching over 11 bases. The CDR3 is 16 amino acids. Per the germline V gene, CDR1 is MNHNS and CDR2 is SASEGT. V lost 2 bases and J lost 4; bases outside the gene matches: 6. As DNA, the CDR3 is TGTGCCAGCAGTGAAAGATCCGGGACAGGGGGCTATGGCTACACCTTC. Residues: CASSERSGTGGYGYTF.

The chain employs TRBV11-2 and TRBJ2-3, with D unresolved. The germline gives CDR1 SGHAT, CDR2 FQNNGV. The CDR3 length is 13 residues. Trimming pared 1 base from V and 6 bases from J, leaving 8 bases between. CDR3 coding DNA: TGTGCCAGCAGCTTAGTACGTGGCGATACGCAGTATTTT. This gives the protein CASSLVRGDTQYF.

This chain joins TRBV6-1 and TRBJ1-2; TRBD1 might be the D (6 bases). The CDR3 spans 17 residues. Germline values: CDR1 MNHNS, CDR2 SASEGT. V was cut by 3 bases and J by 7 bases, with 24 bases left in between. The CDR3 coding sequence is TGTGCCAGCAGTGATTTATTCGAGACAGGATCGTATGGTGGCTACACCTTC. It codes for CASSDLFETGSYGGYTF.

The rearrangement uses TRBV27 and TRBJ2-3, with TRBD2 as a possible D gene (6 bases). The CDR3 loop spans 15 amino acids. V lost 2 bases to trimming and J lost 6 bases, with 15 bases between them. The germline CDR1 and CDR2 sequences are MNHEY and SMNVEV (reference sequence). CDR3 amino acids: CASSLEGGSADTQYF. The CDR3 DNA sequence: TGTGCCAGCAGTTTAGAAGGAGGGTCCGCTGATACGCAGTATTTT.

The rearrangement links TRBV7-2 to TRBJ2-5; D is perhaps TRBD2 (6 bases). The germline V and J ends were trimmed by 1 base and 5 bases, with 11 bases remaining between them. This CDR3 is 14 amino acids long. Germline-derived CDR1 and CDR2 are SGHTA and FQGNSA. DNA for the CDR3: TGTGCCAGCAGCTTAGTCCATGGGAGGGAGACCCAGTACTTC. Translation gives CASSLVHGRETQYF. The full variable domain, rest sourced from reference TRBV7-2 and TRBJ2-5, is GAGVSQSPSNKVTEKGKDVELRCDPISGHTALYWYRQSLGQGLEFLIYFQGNSAPDKSGLPSDRFSAERTGGSVSTLTIQRTQQEDSAVYLCASSLVHGRETQYFGPGTRLLVL.

This chain links TRBV5-1 with TRBJ2-2; 11 positions agree with TRBD1. This CDR3 comprises 15 residues. Germline CDR1 and CDR2: SGHRS and YFSETQ. V shed 2 bases and J 4 bases; nucleotides not matched to a gene: 1. In nucleotides, the CDR3 is TGCGCCAGCAGCTTCGGGACAGGGGGCACCGGGGAGCTGTTTTTT. Its protein product is CASSFGTGGTGELFF.

The chain combines TRBV5-1 with TRBJ2-2; 9 bases are shared with TRBD2. The V and J ends lost 4 bases and 6 bases, in that order; junction bases with no gene match: 1. This CDR3 has 13 amino acids. Germline loops: CDR1 SGHRS, CDR2 YFSETQ. The CDR3 DNA is TGCGCCAGCAGCAGCGGGGGGCCCGGGGAGCTGTTTTTT. This codes for CASSSGGPGELFF.

The chain carries TRBV4-1 and TRBJ2-6; D perhaps matches TRBD2 (6 bases). Between the trimmed V and J ends, which lost 4 bases and 0 bases, there was a span of 13 bases. CDR1 MGHRA and CDR2 YSYEKL come from the germline V gene. CDR3 length equals 17 residues. The CDR3 is CASSRGLRGSGANVLTF. DNA for the CDR3: TGCGCCAGCAGCCGTGGCCTGCGGGGCTCTGGGGCCAACGTCCTGACTTTC.

The V call is TRBV27, the J call TRBJ2-7, with 8 bases aligning to TRBD2. The length of the CDR3 is 17 residues. The ends lost 2 bases at V and 2 bases at J; junction bases unmatched: 11. Germline V gene sequence: CDR1 MNHEY, CDR2 SMNVEV (reference sequence). The CDR3 DNA reads TGTGCCAGCAGTTTAAGGTCGGGGGGGACTAGACCCTACGAGCAGTACTTC. It is translated as CASSLRSGGTRPYEQYF.

The chain employs TRBV10-1 and TRBJ2-7; 11 nucleotides agree with TRBD1. Unmatched junction bases numbered 4, after V lost 5 bases and J lost 4 bases. Germline-derived CDR1 and CDR2 are WNHNN and SYGVQD (reference sequence). This CDR3 spans 14 amino acids. CDR3 nucleotides: TGCGCCAGCAGTCCGGGACAGGGGGTATACGAGCAGTACTTC. Translated: CASSPGQGVYEQYF.

This clone was counted a single time. The chain uses TRBV10-3 and TRBJ1-1, with D perhaps matching TRBD1 (5 bases). Germline lookup yields CDR1 ENHRY and CDR2 SYGVKD. V was clipped by 6 bases and J by 1 base, with 6 bases between them. CDR3 length: 12 residues. The CDR3 nucleotides read TGTGCCATCAGGCAGGGGAACACTGAAGCTTTCTTT. Its protein product is CAIRQGNTEAFF.

This chain joins TRBV7-2 and TRBJ2-5; 7 bases are a match to TRBD2. Germline V gene data show CDR1 as SGHTA and CDR2 as FQGNSA. V lost 8 bases and J lost 4; bases outside the gene matches: 7. The CDR3 sequence is 13 residues long. CDR3 in amino acids: CASRGWGGETQYF. CDR3 nucleotides: TGTGCCAGCCGGGGGTGGGGGGGAGAGACCCAGTACTTC. The entire variable domain, with the rest obtained from reference TRBV7-2 and TRBJ2-5, is as follows: GAGVSQSPSNKVTEKGKDVELRCDPISGHTALYWYRQSLGQGLEFLIYFQGNSAPDKSGLPSDRFSAERTGGSVSTLTIQRTQQEDSAVYLCASRGWGGETQYFGPGTRLLVL.

This sequence joins TRBV10-3 and TRBJ2-1; D unresolved. This CDR3 is 12 amino acids long. Trimming shortened V by 0 bases and J by 6 bases, and 3 bases separated the two germline ends. The germline gives CDR1 ENHRY, CDR2 SYGVKD. The CDR3 sequence: CAISESINEQFF. CDR3 in DNA: TGTGCCATCAGTGAGTCCATCAATGAGCAGTTCTTC.

This clone appeared a few times. The chain is built from TRBV7-9 and TRBJ1-4, with D perhaps matching TRBD1 (5 bases). Per the germline V gene, CDR1 is SEHNR and CDR2 is FQNEAQ (reference sequence). The CDR3 totals 14 residues. V lost 2 bases, J lost 2 bases, and 6 bases lay in between. In nucleotides, the CDR3 is TGTGCCAGCAGCTTACGGGGGACTAATGAAAAACTGTTTTTT. This sequence encodes CASSLRGTNEKLFF.

The chain combines TRBV4-3 with TRBJ2-4, with a tentative D call TRBD1 (5 bases). V shed 0 bases and J shed 6 bases, with 12 bases lying between them. Looked up from germline, CDR1 is LGHNA and CDR2 is YSLEER. This CDR3 is built from 15 residues. The CDR3 here is CASSQERGDLNIQYF. CDR3 sequence (DNA): TGCGCCAGCAGCCAAGAAAGGGGCGATCTAAACATTCAGTACTTC.

The table lists this clone with a count of one. CDR3: CASSKNRGLNTEAFF. CDR3 DNA: TGTGCCAGCAGTAAAAACAGGGGGCTCAACACTGAAGCTTTCTTT. The chain uses TRBV6-5 and TRBJ1-1; 9 nucleotides align to TRBD1. V trimming: 5 bases; J trimming: 2 bases; junction bases outside the gene matches: 6. Looked up from germline, CDR1 is MNHEY and CDR2 is SVGAGI. The CDR3 is 15 residues long.

The chain employs TRBV5-1 and TRBJ2-2; D remains unclear. Trimming removed 2 bases from V and 8 bases from J, with 4 bases in between. CDR1 SGHRS and CDR2 YFSETQ come from the germline V gene. The CDR3 consists of 11 residues. The CDR3 bases are TGCGCCAGCAGCTTAGAGGGGGAGCTGTTTTTT. Translating it yields CASSLEGELFF.

The chain combines TRBV6-5 with TRBJ2-3; 7 bases fit TRBD2. Germline-derived CDR1 and CDR2 are MNHEY and SVGAGI. The CDR3 is 15 amino acids. The V segment lost 9 bases and the J segment 4 bases; nucleotides outside the gene matches: 13. CDR3 DNA: TGTGCCAGAATTATCGTGGGGGGGGACGCAGATACGCAGTATTTT. Translated, it gives CARIIVGGDADTQYF.

In regard to this clone: Other DNA variants within this sample encode the same CDR3. The genes are TRBV5-6 and TRBJ2-7; 7 bases line up with TRBD1. Per germline, CDR1 SGHDT and CDR2 YYEEEE. CDR3 size: 14 residues. Losses at the gene ends were 4 bases for V and 0 bases for J; bases not matched to a gene: 4. CDR3: CASSPGQASYEQYF. CDR3 DNA: TGTGCCAGCAGCCCCGGACAGGCCTCCTACGAGCAGTACTTC.